Listed here are 15 T cell receptor beta chains from one sample, sequenced in a study of T cells after yellow fever vaccination. TCRdb reanalysed the 5' RACE reads using MiXCR and keeps one entry per CDR3 protein. The sample lists about 220,000 distinct CDR3 sequences, approximately 6.3% occurring once. The sample in question was CD4+ T cells sorted from PBMCs, obtained on the day of the yellow fever booster vaccination. The receptors here all came from a man aged 25 to 40 who received the YFV17D yellow fever vaccine.

This clonotype has just a few counts. The CDR3 here is CAISSGENQPQHF. The CDR3, as DNA: TGTGCCATCAGTTCAGGGGAAAATCAGCCCCAGCATTTT. V gene TRBV10-3 combines with J gene TRBJ1-5, with D possibly matching TRBD1 (6 bases). Germline V gene data show CDR1 as ENHRY and CDR2 as SYGVKD. V dropped 5 bases and J dropped 4 bases, with 9 bases sitting between them. The CDR3 loop spans 13 amino acids.

Only a few counts were recorded for this clonotype. The chain combines TRBV4-2 with TRBJ2-7; D remains unclear. This CDR3 region has 16 residues. V lost 0 bases to trimming and J lost 3 bases, with 15 bases between them. Germline values: CDR1 LGHNA, CDR2 YNFKEQ. CDR3 nucleotides: TGTGCCAGCAGCCAAGAACCCCTTACTTCGGGCTACGAGCAGTACTTC. Protein product: CASSQEPLTSGYEQYF.

Only a few counts were recorded for this clonotype. The CDR3 DNA reads as TGCAGCGCTGGGGGCCTAATGGACATGTTTGAAGCTTTCTTT. Amino acids: CSAGGLMDMFEAFF. The rearrangement joins TRBV20-1 to TRBJ1-1, with D perhaps matching TRBD1 (6 bases). The CDR3 extends over 14 amino acids. From germline, CDR1 is DFQATT and CDR2 SNEGSKA (reference sequence).

The table lists this clonotype with a few counts. The chain is built from TRBV6-2 or TRBV6-3 and TRBJ1-4; no reliable D call. CDR3 length: 14 residues. V gave up 6 bases and J gave up 5 bases, with 13 bases separating them. Germline-derived CDR1 and CDR2 are MNHEY and SVGEGT. CDR3 nucleotide sequence: TGTGCCAGCAGCAACGGACGGGAGAATGAAAAACTGTTTTTT. Translated, it gives CASSNGRENEKLFF.

This clonotype was seen many times. The genes are TRBV5-1 and TRBJ2-7; no definite D call. In germline, CDR1 is SGHRS, CDR2 YFSETQ. The CDR3 contains 15 residues. Trimming shortened V by 4 bases and J by 1 base, and 15 bases separated the two germline ends. In DNA form, the CDR3 reads TGCGCCAGCAGCCTACAGCCGGAGATATCCTACGAGCAGTACTTC. The encoded protein is CASSLQPEISYEQYF.

The V gene is TRBV3-1, the J gene TRBJ1-2, with D possibly matching TRBD1 (5 bases). CDR1 is LGHDT, CDR2 YNNKEL, per germline (reference sequence). This CDR3 region has 15 residues. V lost 5 bases and J lost 4, with 17 bases in between. The CDR3 sequence is CASSSRYQGFYGYTF. Here the CDR3 DNA reads TGTGCCAGCAGCTCCCGGTACCAGGGATTCTATGGCTACACCTTC.

This clonotype was seen many times. The CDR3 reads CSAPRSKPPSYEQYF. Written as DNA, the CDR3 is TGCAGTGCCCCCCGTAGTAAGCCACCGTCCTACGAGCAGTACTTC. The rearrangement links TRBV20-1 to TRBJ2-7; D uncertain. CDR3 length equals 15 residues. The germline V gene encodes CDR1 DFQATT and CDR2 SNEGSKA (reference sequence). V was clipped by 6 bases and J by 1 base, with 19 bases between them.

This clonotype was seen repeatedly, ten times or more. The rearrangement joins TRBV15 to TRBJ1-4; no clear D. CDR1 and CDR2 (germline): LNHNV, YYDKDF (reference sequence). There are 15 residues in the CDR3. Trimming shortened V by 1 base and J by 6 bases, and 12 bases separated the two germline ends. This CDR3 is CATSRATETHEKLFF. The CDR3 nucleotides are TGTGCCACCAGCAGAGCAACAGAAACCCATGAAAAACTGTTTTTT. Drawing the rest from reference TRBV15 and TRBJ1-4, the complete variable domain is DAMVIQNPRYQVTQFGKPVTLSCSQTLNHNVMYWYQQKSSQAPKLLFHYYDKDFNNEADTPDNFQSRRPNTSFCFLDIRSPGLGDTAMYLCATSRATETHEKLFFGSGTQLSVL.

This chain connects TRBV4-3 to TRBJ1-2, with a possible D match to TRBD1 (6 bases). V was trimmed by 1 base and J by 3 bases, leaving 15 bases between them. Per the germline V gene, CDR1 is LGHNA and CDR2 is YSLEER. CDR3 length: 16 residues. CDR3 in amino acids: CASSQAGGGRDYGYTF. CDR3 in DNA: TGCGCCAGCAGCCAAGCGGGGGGCGGAAGGGACTATGGCTACACCTTC.

This clonotype has just a few counts. As DNA, the CDR3 is TGTGCCAGCAGCTTAGAAAGGTCGGCCAATACGCAGTATTTT. Amino acid sequence: CASSLERSANTQYF. The chain is built from TRBV7-6 and TRBJ2-3; no definite D call. The CDR3 totals 14 residues. Looked up from germline, CDR1 is SGHVS and CDR2 is FNYEAQ. Trimming left V 1 base short and J 7 bases short, with 12 bases between.

The chain uses TRBV18 and TRBJ2-3, with 8 positions matching TRBD2. V lost 6 bases, J lost 2 bases, and 7 bases stayed unmatched. This CDR3 has 15 amino acids. Per germline, CDR1 KGHSH and CDR2 LQKENI. The CDR3 nucleotides read TGTGCCAGCTCGCATCTAGCGGGCTACACAGATACGCAGTATTTT. Amino acid sequence: CASSHLAGYTDTQYF.

The chain has TRBV20-1 and TRBJ1-2; 7 positions match TRBD1. With V trimmed by 5 bases and J by 0 bases, 6 bases remained unmatched. The CDR3 has 14 amino acids. Germline values: CDR1 DFQATT, CDR2 SNEGSKA (reference sequence). The CDR3 reads CSAVGQAANYGYTF. The CDR3 DNA reads as TGCAGTGCTGTCGGACAGGCGGCTAACTATGGCTACACCTTC.

This clonotype has a handful of counts. The J gene is TRBJ2-5, the V gene TRBV7-2; 9 nucleotides align to TRBD2. Germline trimming cut 5 bases from V and 2 bases from J; bases unmatched to any gene: 6. Germline CDR1 and CDR2: SGHTA and FQGNSA. There are 15 residues in the CDR3. Written as DNA, the CDR3 is TGTGCCAGCAGCGAGAATAGCGGGAGTCAAGAGACCCAGTACTTC. Translated: CASSENSGSQETQYF. Full variable domain (missing parts from reference TRBV7-2 and TRBJ2-5): GAGVSQSPSNKVTEKGKDVELRCDPISGHTALYWYRQSLGQGLEFLIYFQGNSAPDKSGLPSDRFSAERTGGSVSTLTIQRTQQEDSAVYLCASSENSGSQETQYFGPGTRLLVL.

This clonotype was seen only a few times. This rearrangement joins TRBV12-5 to TRBJ1-5; D might be TRBD1 (5 bases). The germline V gene encodes CDR1 LGHNT and CDR2 FRNRAP. The V and J ends lost 3 bases and 3 bases respectively, with 15 bases between them. The CDR3 contains 16 residues. CDR3 DNA: TGTGCTAGTGGTTTCTATGCGGGGGGATACAATCAGCCCCAGCATTTT. Protein: CASGFYAGGYNQPQHF.

In regard to this clonotype: The junction departs from the called germline gene at one end, perhaps through a read error. The rearrangement links TRBV24-1 to TRBJ2-1, with 13 bases aligning to TRBD2. The CDR3 loop spans 17 amino acids. From germline, CDR1 is KGHDR and CDR2 SFDVKD. The CDR3 sequence is CATRDAGTSGTGNEQFF. DNA for the CDR3: TGTGCCACCCGTGATGCCGGGACTAGCGGGACTGGGAATGAGCAGTTCTTC.